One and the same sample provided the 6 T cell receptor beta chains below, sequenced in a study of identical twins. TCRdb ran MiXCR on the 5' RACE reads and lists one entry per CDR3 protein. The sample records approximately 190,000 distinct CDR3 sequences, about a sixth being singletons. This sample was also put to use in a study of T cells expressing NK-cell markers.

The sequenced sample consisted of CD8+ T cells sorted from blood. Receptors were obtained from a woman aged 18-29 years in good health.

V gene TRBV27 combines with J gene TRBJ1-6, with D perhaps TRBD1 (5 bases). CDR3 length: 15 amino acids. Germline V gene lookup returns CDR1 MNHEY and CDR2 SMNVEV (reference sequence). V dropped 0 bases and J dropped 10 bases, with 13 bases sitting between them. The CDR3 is CASSLSGLGQSPLHF. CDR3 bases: TGTGCCAGCAGTTTATCGGGGTTGGGGCAATCACCCCTCCACTTT.

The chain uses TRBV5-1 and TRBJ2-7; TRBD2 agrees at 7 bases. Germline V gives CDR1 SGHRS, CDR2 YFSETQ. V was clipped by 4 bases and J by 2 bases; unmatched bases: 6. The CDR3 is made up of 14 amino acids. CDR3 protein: CASSQSGATYEQYF. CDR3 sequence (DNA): TGCGCCAGCAGCCAGAGCGGGGCTACCTACGAGCAGTACTTC.

As DNA, the CDR3 is TGTGCCAGCAACACAGGGGGCGGGGAGACCCAGTACTTC. The encoded protein is CASNTGGGETQYF. The rearrangement joins TRBV6-1 to TRBJ2-5, with TRBD1 matching over 9 bases. V shed 7 bases and J 5 bases; nucleotides not matched to a gene: 5. The CDR3 loop spans 13 amino acids. The germline CDR1 and CDR2 sequences are MNHNS and SASEGT.

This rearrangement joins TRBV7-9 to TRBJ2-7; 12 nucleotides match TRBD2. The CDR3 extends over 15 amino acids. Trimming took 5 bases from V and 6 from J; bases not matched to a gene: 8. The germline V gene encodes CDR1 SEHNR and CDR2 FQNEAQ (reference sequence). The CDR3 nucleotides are TGTGCCAGCAGCGAACCTCTAGCGGGGGGGAGCGAGCAGTACTTC. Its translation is CASSEPLAGGSEQYF.

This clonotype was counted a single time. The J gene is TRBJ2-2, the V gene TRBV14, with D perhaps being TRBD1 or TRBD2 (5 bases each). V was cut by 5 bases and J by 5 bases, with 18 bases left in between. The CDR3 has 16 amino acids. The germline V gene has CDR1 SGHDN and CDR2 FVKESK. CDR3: CASSDARGPGTGELFF. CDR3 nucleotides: TGTGCCAGCAGCGACGCCCGGGGCCCAGGGACCGGGGAGCTGTTTTTT.

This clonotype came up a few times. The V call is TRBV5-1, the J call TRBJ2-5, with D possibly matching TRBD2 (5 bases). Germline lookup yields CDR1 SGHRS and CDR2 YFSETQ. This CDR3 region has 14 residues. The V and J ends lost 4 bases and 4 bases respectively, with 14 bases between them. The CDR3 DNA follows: TGCGCCAGCAGCCCCTTGCTAGAGGGAGAGACCCAGTACTTC. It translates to CASSPLLEGETQYF.